Given below is one T cell receptor beta chain in context. This record belongs to a study of blood T cell repertoires in COVID-19. Study-level background: Material from acute and convalescent COVID-19 was sourced from the United States, Italy and Spain. From T cells, B-cell-depleted T cells, or PBMCs came the material, which was cDNA or gDNA.

Clones were sequenced by immunoSEQ multiplex PCR, and TCRdb holds only the in-frame ones, with some missing. The sample records a few hundred thousand clones, less than 90% being singletons. Germline V gene lookup returns CDR1 SGHDT and CDR2 YYEEEE. The trim removed 0 bases at V and 4 bases at J, leaving 4 bases unmatched. The CDR3 loop spans 15 amino acids. The gene calls are TRBV5-6 and TRBJ2-3, with 8 bases aligning to TRBD1. The clonotype originates from a man aged 55 to 70 with acute or convalescent COVID-19. What was sequenced was peripheral blood. CDR3 sequence reads: CASSLGQGQADTQYF. The CDR3, as DNA: TGTGCCAGCAGCTTGGGACAGGGGCAGGCAGATACGCAGTATTTT.